This record covers a single T cell receptor beta chain. Trimming removed 2 bases at V and 2 bases at J, with 9 bases between. The CDR3 totals 14 residues. CDR1 and CDR2 from the germline V gene are MDHEN and SYDVKM. 13 Jbeta primers and 60 Vbeta primers were used for the PCR. Produced via immunoSEQ multiplex PCR; TCRdb's table is partial and in-frame only. The profile shows roughly 160,000 clones, roughly 79% of them singletons. This sample was included in a study of cytomegalovirus exposure and HLA in healthy donors. Sequencing was carried out using PBMCs. This receptor was obtained from a woman aged 45 to 65 in good health and CMV-seropositive. The rearrangement joins TRBV28 to TRBJ2-5; D unresolved. The CDR3 protein is CASSLGGVQETQYF. The CDR3 nucleotides read TGTGCCAGCAGTTTAGGCGGAGTTCAAGAGACCCAGTACTTC.